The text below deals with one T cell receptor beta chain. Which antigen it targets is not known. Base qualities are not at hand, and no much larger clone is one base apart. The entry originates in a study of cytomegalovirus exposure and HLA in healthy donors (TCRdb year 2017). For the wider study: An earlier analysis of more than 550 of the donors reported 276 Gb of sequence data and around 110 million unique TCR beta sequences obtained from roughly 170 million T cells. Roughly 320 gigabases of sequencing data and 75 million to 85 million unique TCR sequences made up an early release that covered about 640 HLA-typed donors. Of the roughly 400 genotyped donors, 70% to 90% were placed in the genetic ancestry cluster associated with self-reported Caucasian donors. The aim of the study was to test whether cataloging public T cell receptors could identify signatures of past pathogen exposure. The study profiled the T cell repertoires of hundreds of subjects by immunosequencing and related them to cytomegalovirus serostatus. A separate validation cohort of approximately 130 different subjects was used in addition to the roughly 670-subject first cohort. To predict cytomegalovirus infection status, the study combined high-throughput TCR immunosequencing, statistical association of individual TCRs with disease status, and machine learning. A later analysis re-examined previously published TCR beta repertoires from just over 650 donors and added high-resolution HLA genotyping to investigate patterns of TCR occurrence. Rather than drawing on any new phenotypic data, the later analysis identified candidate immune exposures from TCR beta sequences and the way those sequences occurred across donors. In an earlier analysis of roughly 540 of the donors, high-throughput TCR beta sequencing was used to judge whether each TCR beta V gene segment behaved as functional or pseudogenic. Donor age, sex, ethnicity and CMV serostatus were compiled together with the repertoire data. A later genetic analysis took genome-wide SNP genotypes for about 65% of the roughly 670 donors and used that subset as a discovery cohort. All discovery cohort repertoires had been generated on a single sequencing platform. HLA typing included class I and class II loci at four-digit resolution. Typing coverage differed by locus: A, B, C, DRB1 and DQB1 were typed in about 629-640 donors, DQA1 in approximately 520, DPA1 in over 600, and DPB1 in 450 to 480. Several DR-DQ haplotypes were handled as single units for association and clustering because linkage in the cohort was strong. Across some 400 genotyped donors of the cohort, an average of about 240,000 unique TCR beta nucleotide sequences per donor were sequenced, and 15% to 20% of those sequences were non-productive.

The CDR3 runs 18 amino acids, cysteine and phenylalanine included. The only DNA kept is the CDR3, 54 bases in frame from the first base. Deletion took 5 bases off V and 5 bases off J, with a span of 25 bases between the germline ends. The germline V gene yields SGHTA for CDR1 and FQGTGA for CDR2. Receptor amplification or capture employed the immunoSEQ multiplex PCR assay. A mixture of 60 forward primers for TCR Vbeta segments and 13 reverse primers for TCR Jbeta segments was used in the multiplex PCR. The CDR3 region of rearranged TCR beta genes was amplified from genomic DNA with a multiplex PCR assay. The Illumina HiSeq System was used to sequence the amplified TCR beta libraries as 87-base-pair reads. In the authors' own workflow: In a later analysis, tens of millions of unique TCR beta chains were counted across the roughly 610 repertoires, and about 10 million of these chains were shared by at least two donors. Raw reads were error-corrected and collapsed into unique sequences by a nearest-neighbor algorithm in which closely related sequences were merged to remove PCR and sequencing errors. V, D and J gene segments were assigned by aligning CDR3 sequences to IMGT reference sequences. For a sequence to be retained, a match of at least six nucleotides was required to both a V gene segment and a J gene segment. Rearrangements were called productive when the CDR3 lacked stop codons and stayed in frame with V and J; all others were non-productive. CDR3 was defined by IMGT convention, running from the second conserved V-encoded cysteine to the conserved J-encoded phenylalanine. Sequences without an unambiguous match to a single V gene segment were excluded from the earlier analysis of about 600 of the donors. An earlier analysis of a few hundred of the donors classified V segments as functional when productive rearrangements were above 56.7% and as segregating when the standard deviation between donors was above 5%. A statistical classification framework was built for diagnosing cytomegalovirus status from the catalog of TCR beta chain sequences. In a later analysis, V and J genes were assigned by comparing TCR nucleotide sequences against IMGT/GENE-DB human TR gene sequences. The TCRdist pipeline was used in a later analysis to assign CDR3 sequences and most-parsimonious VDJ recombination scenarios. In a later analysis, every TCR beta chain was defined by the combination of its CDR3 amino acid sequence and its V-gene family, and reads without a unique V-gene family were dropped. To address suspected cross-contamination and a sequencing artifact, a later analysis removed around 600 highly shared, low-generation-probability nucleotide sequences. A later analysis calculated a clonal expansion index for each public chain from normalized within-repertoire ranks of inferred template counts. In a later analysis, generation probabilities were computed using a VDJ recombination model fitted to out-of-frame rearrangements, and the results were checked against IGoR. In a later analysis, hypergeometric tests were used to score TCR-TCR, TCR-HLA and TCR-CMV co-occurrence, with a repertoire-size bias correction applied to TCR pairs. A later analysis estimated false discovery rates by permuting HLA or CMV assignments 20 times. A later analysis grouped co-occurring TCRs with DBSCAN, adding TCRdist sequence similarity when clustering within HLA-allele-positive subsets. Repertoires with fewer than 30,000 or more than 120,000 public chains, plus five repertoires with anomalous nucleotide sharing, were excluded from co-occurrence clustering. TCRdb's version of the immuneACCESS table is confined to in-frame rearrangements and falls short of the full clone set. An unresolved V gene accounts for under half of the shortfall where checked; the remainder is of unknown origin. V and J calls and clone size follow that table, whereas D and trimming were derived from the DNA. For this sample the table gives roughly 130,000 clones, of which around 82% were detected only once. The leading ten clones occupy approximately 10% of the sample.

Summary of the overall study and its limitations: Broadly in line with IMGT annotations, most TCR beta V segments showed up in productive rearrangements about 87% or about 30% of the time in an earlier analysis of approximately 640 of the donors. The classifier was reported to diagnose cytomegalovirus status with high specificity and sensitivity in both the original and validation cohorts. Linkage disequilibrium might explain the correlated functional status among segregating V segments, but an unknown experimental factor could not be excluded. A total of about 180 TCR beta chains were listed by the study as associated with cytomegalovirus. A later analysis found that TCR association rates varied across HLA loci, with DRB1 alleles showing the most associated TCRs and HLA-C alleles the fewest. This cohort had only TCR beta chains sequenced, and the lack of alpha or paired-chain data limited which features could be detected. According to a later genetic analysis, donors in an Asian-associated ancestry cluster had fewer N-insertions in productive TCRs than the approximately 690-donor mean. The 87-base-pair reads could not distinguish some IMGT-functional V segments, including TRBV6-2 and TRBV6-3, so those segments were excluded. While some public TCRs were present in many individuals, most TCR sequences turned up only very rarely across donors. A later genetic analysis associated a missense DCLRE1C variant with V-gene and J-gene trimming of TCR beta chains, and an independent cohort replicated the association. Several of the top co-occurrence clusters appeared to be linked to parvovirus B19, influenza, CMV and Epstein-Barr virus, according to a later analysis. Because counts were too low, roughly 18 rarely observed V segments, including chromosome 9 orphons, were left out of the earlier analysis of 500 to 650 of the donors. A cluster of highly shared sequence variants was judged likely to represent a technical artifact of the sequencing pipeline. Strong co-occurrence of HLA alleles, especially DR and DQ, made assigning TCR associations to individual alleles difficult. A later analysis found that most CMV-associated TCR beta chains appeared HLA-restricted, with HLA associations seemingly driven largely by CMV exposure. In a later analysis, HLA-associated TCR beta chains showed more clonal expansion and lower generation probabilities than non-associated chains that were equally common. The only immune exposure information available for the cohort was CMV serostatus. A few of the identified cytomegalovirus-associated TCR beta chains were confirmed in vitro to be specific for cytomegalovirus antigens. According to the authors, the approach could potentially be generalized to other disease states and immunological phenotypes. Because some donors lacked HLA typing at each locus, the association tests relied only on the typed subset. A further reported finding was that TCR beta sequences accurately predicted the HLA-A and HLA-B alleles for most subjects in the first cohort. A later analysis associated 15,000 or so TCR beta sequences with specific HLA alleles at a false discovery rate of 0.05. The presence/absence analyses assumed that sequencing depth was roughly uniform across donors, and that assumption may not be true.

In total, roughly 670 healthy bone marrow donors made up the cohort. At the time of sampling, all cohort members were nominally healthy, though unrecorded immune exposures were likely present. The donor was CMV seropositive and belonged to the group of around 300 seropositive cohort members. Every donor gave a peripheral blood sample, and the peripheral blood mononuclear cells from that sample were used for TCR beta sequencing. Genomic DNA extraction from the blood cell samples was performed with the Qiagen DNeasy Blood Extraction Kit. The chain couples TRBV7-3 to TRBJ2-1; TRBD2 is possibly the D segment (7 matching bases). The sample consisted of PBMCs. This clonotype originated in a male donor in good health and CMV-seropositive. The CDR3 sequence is CASSDRGRGLAANNEQFF. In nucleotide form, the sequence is TGTGCCAGCAGCGACCGGGGCCGGGGGCTAGCGGCGAACAATGAGCAGTTCTTC. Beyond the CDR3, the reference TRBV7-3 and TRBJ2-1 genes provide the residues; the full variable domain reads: GAGVSQTPSNKVTEKGKYVELRCDPISGHTALYWYRQSLGQGPEFLIYFQGTGAADDSGLPNDRFFAVRPEGSVSTLKIQRTERGDSAVYLCASSDRGRGLAANNEQFFGPGTRLTVL.